What follows is one T cell receptor beta chain and its context. What it binds is not known. CDR3 length: 10 amino acids. Deletions cut 3 bases from V and 9 bases from J, with 5 bases between. From germline, CDR1 is MGHDK and CDR2 SYGVNS. These data come from a study of response to subunit inactivated influenza vaccine. TCRdb analysed the RT-PCR reads with MiXCR anew, one entry per CDR3 protein. Of 450,000 to 600,000 distinct CDR3 sequences listed, approximately 15% are singletons. Study-wide findings and caveats: Few additional T cells are recruited per seasonal influenza vaccination, authors suggested.

The starting material was CD4+ T cells sorted from PBMCs, obtained less than 30 months after vaccination. The rearrangement uses TRBV25-1 and TRBJ2-5; no clear D. The TCR sequence derives from a man aged 50 to 69 who received an inactivated influenza vaccine. The CDR3 nucleotides read TGTGCCAGCAGTGATGAGTCCCAGTACTTC. This codes for CASSDESQYF. Drawing the rest from reference TRBV25-1 and TRBJ2-5, the complete variable domain is EADIYQTPRYLVIGTGKKITLECSQTMGHDKMYWYQQDPGMELHLIHYSYGVNSTEKGDLSSESTVSRIRTEHFPLTLESARPSHTSQYLCASSDESQYFGPGTRLLVL.